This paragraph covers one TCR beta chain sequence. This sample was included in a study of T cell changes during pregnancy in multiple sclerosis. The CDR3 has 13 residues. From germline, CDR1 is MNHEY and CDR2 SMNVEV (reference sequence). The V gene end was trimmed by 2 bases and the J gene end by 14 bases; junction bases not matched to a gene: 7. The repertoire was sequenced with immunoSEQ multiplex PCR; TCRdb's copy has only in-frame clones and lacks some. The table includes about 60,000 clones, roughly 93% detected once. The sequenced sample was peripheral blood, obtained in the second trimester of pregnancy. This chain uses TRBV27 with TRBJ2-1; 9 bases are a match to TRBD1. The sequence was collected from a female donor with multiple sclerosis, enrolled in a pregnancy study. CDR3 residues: CASSLGTGSWKFF. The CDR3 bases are TGTGCCAGCAGTTTAGGGACAGGGAGTTGGAAGTTCTTC.